Below, 4 T cell receptor beta chains from the same sample are listed, as sequenced in a study of blood T cell repertoires in COVID-19. TCRdb's copy holds only in-frame clones and misses some; the assay was immunoSEQ multiplex PCR. The table includes approximately 260,000 clones, roughly nine tenths detected once. The specimen sequenced was peripheral blood. The origin of the receptors is a man aged 45-65 years with acute or convalescent COVID-19.

V gene TRBV11-2 combines with J gene TRBJ2-5, with 7 bases matching TRBD1. The germline CDR1 and CDR2 sequences are SGHAT and FQNNGV. The V and J ends lost 5 bases and 1 base, in that order; junction bases with no gene match: 4. This CDR3 is built from 14 residues. CDR3 nucleotides: TGTGCCAGCAGCACAAGGACAGGCCAAGAGACCCAGTACTTC. It specifies CASSTRTGQETQYF.

V gene TRBV27 combines with J gene TRBJ2-1; 9 bases are a match to TRBD2. Unmatched junction bases numbered 16, after V lost 5 bases and J lost 5 bases. Germline lookup yields CDR1 MNHEY and CDR2 SMNVEV (reference sequence). The CDR3 sequence is 18 residues long. DNA of the CDR3: TGTGCCAGCAGTCAACGATATCCGGGACTAGCTGCAGACAATGAGCAGTTCTTC. Translation gives CASSQRYPGLAADNEQFF.

V usage is TRBV18 and J usage is TRBJ2-1; a possible D gene is TRBD1 (5 bases). CDR1 and CDR2 (germline): KGHSH, LQKENI. The CDR3 has 13 residues. The germline V and J ends were trimmed by 6 bases and 4 bases, with 10 bases remaining between them. CDR3 coding DNA: TGTGCCAGCTCCCCAAACAGGTACAATGAGCAGTTCTTC. It yields the protein CASSPNRYNEQFF.

CDR3 region: CAISESARSQYGYTF. The CDR3 nucleotides read TGTGCCATCAGTGAGTCAGCCAGGTCACAATATGGCTACACCTTC. The rearrangement links TRBV10-3 to TRBJ1-2; no firm D call. The CDR3 consists of 15 residues. Germline loops: CDR1 ENHRY, CDR2 SYGVKD. Deletions cut 0 bases from V and 5 bases from J, with 13 bases between.